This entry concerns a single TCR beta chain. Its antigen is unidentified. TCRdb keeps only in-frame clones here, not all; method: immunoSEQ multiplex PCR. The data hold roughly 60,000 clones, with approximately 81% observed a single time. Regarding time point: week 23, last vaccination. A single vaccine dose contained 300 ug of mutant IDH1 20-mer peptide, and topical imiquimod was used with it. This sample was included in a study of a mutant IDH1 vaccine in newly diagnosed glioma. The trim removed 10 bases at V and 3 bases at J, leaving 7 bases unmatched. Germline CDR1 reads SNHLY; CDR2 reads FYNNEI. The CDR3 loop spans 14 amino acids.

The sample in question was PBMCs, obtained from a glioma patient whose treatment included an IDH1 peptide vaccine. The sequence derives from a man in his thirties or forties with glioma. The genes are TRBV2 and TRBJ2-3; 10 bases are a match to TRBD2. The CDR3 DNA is TGTGCCATCTTAGCGGGGGGTCATACAGATACGCAGTATTTT. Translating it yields CAILAGGHTDTQYF.